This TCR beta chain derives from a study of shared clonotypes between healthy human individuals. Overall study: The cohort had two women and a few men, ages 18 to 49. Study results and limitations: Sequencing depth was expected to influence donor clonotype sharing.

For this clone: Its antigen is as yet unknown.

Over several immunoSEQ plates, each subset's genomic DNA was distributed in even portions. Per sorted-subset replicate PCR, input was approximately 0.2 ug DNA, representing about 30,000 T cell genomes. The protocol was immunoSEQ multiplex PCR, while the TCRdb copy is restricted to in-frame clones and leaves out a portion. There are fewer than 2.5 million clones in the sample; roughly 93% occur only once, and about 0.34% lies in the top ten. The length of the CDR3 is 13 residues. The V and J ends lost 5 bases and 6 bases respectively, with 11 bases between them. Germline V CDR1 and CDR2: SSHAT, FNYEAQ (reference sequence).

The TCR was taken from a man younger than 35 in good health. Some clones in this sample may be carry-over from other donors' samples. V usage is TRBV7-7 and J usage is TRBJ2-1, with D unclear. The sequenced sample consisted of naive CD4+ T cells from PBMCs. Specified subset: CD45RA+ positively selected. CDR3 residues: CASSLDLRNEQFF. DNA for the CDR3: TGTGCCAGCAGCCTAGACCTGCGCAATGAGCAGTTCTTC.